Below, 19 T cell receptor beta chains from the same sample are listed, as sequenced in a study of radiation and T cells in renal cell carcinoma. Specified treatment: treatment-naive control, cytoreductive nephrectomy. Assay used: immunoSEQ multiplex PCR; TCRdb lists only in-frame clones, some missing. The table includes some 20,000 clones, about three fifths detected once. This sample comprised tumor tissue, obtained from a patient whose treatment was nephrectomy without radiotherapy. The receptor source for this set is a man in his forties or fifties with renal cell carcinoma.

The chain links TRBV29-1 to TRBJ2-3; D unresolved. The CDR3 has 12 amino acids. Trimming left V 0 bases short and J 0 bases short, with 1 base between. Germline values: CDR1 SQVTM, CDR2 ANQGSEA. CDR3 loop: CSVEDSTDTQYF. CDR3 nucleotides: TGCAGCGTTGAAGACAGCACAGATACGCAGTATTTT.

In the case of this clone: The sample carries other DNA sequences with the same CDR3. V and J are TRBV27 and TRBJ1-5; 10 bases match TRBD1. There are 14 residues in the CDR3. With V trimmed by 4 bases and J by 4 bases, 1 base remained unmatched. In germline, CDR1 is MNHEY, CDR2 SMNVEV (reference sequence). The CDR3 protein is CASSSGQGNQPQHF. The CDR3 nucleotides are TGTGCCAGCAGTTCGGGACAGGGGAATCAGCCCCAGCATTTT.

A few counts support this clone. The chain joins TRBV2 to TRBJ1-1; D may be TRBD1 (6 bases). V shed 8 bases and J shed 4 bases, with 14 bases lying between them. The germline gives CDR1 SNHLY, CDR2 FYNNEI. The CDR3 runs 13 residues. CDR3 sequence: CASGLAGATEAFF. CDR3 bases: TGTGCCAGCGGACTTGCAGGGGCCACTGAAGCTTTCTTT.

The genes are TRBV19 and TRBJ1-1; D uncertain. The CDR3 runs to 13 residues. The ends were cut back, 5 bases at V and 7 bases at J, with 14 bases in the middle. Germline CDR1 LNHDA, CDR2 SQIVND (reference sequence). CDR3 in DNA: TGTGCCAGTAGTCCTCAAGCGGGCCATGAAGCTTTCTTT. This codes for CASSPQAGHEAFF.

V usage is TRBV28 and J usage is TRBJ2-7, with D perhaps assigned TRBD1 or TRBD2 (5 bases each). V lost 6 bases and J 0 bases, leaving 9 bases between the germline ends. Germline values: CDR1 MDHEN, CDR2 SYDVKM. There are 13 residues in the CDR3. CDR3 in DNA: TGTGCCAGCAGACCAGGGAGCTCCTACGAGCAGTACTTC. Amino acids: CASRPGSSYEQYF.

This clone has a handful of counts. The chain links TRBV18 to TRBJ1-1; tentatively, D is TRBD1 (6 bases). The CDR3 spans 13 residues. Between the trimmed V and J ends, which lost 6 bases and 4 bases, there was a span of 12 bases. The germline V gene encodes CDR1 KGHSH and CDR2 LQKENI. Written as DNA, the CDR3 is TGTGCCAGCTCCGCGGGGGGCGCCACTGAAGCTTTCTTT. Its protein product is CASSAGGATEAFF. Supplemented by reference TRBV18 and TRBJ1-1, the full variable domain reads NAGVMQNPRHLVRRRGQEARLRCSPMKGHSHVYWYRQLPEEGLKFMVYLQKENIIDESGMPKERFSAEFPKEGPSILRIQQVVRGDSAAYFCASSAGGATEAFFGQGTRLTVV.

J is TRBJ1-1 and V is TRBV7-2; TRBD1 matches 10 bases. The CDR3 loop spans 14 amino acids. In germline, CDR1 is SGHTA, CDR2 FQGNSA. The ends lost 3 bases at V and 7 bases at J; junction bases unmatched: 5. The CDR3 sequence is CASSFGTGEIEAFF. The CDR3 DNA is TGTGCCAGCAGCTTTGGGACAGGGGAAATTGAAGCTTTCTTT.

The rearrangement joins TRBV2 to TRBJ2-5, with 7 bases fitting TRBD1. Trimming removed 4 bases from V and 5 bases from J; junction bases left unmatched: 10. The V gene's germline CDR1 is SNHLY and CDR2 FYNNEI. The length of the CDR3 is 15 residues. CDR3 coding DNA: TGTGCCAGCAGTGTACAGGGGTCTCGGCGGGAGACCCAGTACTTC. Translated: CASSVQGSRRETQYF.

By its share, this clone is medium-sized. The V gene is TRBV2, the J gene TRBJ2-2; D call uncertain. This CDR3 contains 14 residues. CDR1 is SNHLY, CDR2 FYNNEI, per germline. V gave up 9 bases and J gave up 1 base, with 12 bases separating them. The CDR3 is CASCGRLNTGELFF. DNA of the CDR3: TGTGCCAGTTGTGGAAGGCTGAACACCGGGGAGCTGTTTTTT.

DNA for the CDR3: TGTGCCAGCCTACAAAGGAGCGGAAACACCATATATTTT. Protein: CASLQRSGNTIYF. V gene TRBV5-6 combines with J gene TRBJ1-3; no definite D call. This CDR3 has 13 residues. Germline values: CDR1 SGHDT, CDR2 YYEEEE. The germline V and J ends were trimmed by 7 bases and 4 bases, with 12 bases remaining between them. Filled out from reference TRBV5-6 and TRBJ1-3, the complete variable domain reads DAGVTQSPTHLIKTRGQQVTLRCSPKSGHDTVSWYQQALGQGPQFIFQYYEEEERQRGNFPDRFSGHQFPNYSSELNVNALLLGDSALYLCASLQRSGNTIYFGEGSWLTVV.

J is TRBJ1-3 and V is TRBV6-5; D is ambiguous. This CDR3 region has 15 residues. The germline CDR1 and CDR2 sequences are MNHEY and SVGAGI. The ends were cut back, 5 bases at V and 4 bases at J, with 15 bases in the middle. The CDR3 spells CASSPGMWTGNTIYF. CDR3 in DNA: TGTGCCAGCAGTCCGGGGATGTGGACCGGAAACACCATATATTTT.

The chain has TRBV30 and TRBJ2-7; D assignment may be TRBD1 or TRBD2 (6 bases each). Germline assignment: CDR1 GTSNPN and CDR2 SVGIG (reference sequence). This CDR3 comprises 13 residues. Trimming left V 0 bases short and J 7 bases short, with 13 bases between. The CDR3 nucleotides read TGTGCCTGGAGTGTACACAGGGAGGCAGAGCAGTACTTC. Its protein is CAWSVHREAEQYF.

The chain carries TRBV2 and TRBJ2-7; 7 nucleotides agree with TRBD2. CDR1 SNHLY and CDR2 FYNNEI come from the germline V gene. This CDR3 spans 15 amino acids. V was clipped by 3 bases and J by 6 bases; unmatched bases: 11. The CDR3 nucleotides are TGTGCCAGCAGTGATCGGTGGGAGGGCCGCTCCGAGCAGTACTTC. This sequence encodes CASSDRWEGRSEQYF.

This clone came up a few times. CDR3 sequence: CASSLRRAVGQPQHF. The CDR3, as DNA: TGTGCCAGCAGCTTGCGCAGGGCGGTGGGTCAGCCCCAGCATTTT. V is TRBV7-9 and J is TRBJ1-5, with D tentatively TRBD1 (5 bases). The CDR3 runs 15 residues. Trimming took 3 bases from V and 6 from J, leaving 15 bases between them. The germline CDR1 and CDR2 sequences are SEHNR and FQNEAQ (reference sequence).

This chain joins TRBV9 and TRBJ2-1, with TRBD1 matching 8 bases. This CDR3 is 13 amino acids long. CDR1 and CDR2 (germline): SGDLS, YYNGEE. V lost 2 bases to trimming and J lost 9 bases; unmatched junction nucleotides: 4. Here the CDR3 reads CASSVSTGGEQFF. CDR3 coding DNA: TGTGCCAGCAGCGTGAGCACAGGGGGTGAGCAGTTCTTC.

The V gene is TRBV5-4, the J gene TRBJ1-1; the match to TRBD1 covers 7 bases. The germline V gene has CDR1 SGHNT and CDR2 YYREEE (reference sequence). The junction had 15 bases not matched to a gene; V was cut back by 1 base and J by 6 bases. CDR3 length: 17 residues. The CDR3 DNA reads TGTGCCAGCAGCTTGAGGGGGCGACTACGTCCTAACGCTGAAGCTTTCTTT. This translates into CASSLRGRLRPNAEAFF.

This clone was found once. The rearrangement links TRBV2 to TRBJ1-1, with 8 bases identical to TRBD1. This CDR3 contains 15 residues. Germline V lookup: CDR1 SNHLY, CDR2 FYNNEI. V lost 5 bases to trimming and J lost 5 bases; unmatched junction nucleotides: 10. The chain's CDR3 is CASSFYRGTSTEAFF. Here the CDR3 DNA reads TGTGCCAGCAGTTTCTACAGGGGGACTTCGACTGAAGCTTTCTTT. Filled out from reference TRBV2 and TRBJ1-1, the complete variable domain reads EPEVTQTPSHQVTQMGQEVILRCVPISNHLYFYWYRQILGQKVEFLVSFYNNEISEKSEIFDDQFSVERPDGSNFTLKIRSTKLEDSAMYFCASSFYRGTSTEAFFGQGTRLTVV.

The chain joins TRBV7-9 to TRBJ2-5; D might be TRBD1 (5 bases). V lost 4 bases and J 5 bases, leaving 11 bases between the germline ends. The CDR3 sequence is 13 residues long. CDR1 and CDR2 from the germline V gene are SEHNR and FQNEAQ (reference sequence). The CDR3 loop reads CASSSRAAETQYF. Here the CDR3 DNA reads TGTGCCAGCAGCTCCAGGGCCGCGGAGACCCAGTACTTC.

This chain uses TRBV4-1 with TRBJ2-6, with 9 bases fitting TRBD1. Trimming took 2 bases from V and 4 from J; bases not matched to a gene: 3. CDR3 length: 16 residues. Germline CDR1 is MGHRA and CDR2 is YSYEKL. The CDR3 DNA is TGCGCCAGCAGCCAATTGGGGACAGGGGGGGCCAACGTCCTGACTTTC. It translates to CASSQLGTGGANVLTF.